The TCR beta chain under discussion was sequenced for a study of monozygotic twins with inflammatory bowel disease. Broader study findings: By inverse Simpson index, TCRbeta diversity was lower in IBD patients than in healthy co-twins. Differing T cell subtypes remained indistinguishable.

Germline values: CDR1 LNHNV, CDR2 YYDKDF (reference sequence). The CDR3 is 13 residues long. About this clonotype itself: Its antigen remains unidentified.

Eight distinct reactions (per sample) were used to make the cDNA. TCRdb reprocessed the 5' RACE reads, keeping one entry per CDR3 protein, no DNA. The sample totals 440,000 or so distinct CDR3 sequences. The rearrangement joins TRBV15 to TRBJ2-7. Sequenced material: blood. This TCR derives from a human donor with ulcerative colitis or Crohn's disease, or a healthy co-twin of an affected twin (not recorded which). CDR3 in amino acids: CATSSNPTNEQYF.